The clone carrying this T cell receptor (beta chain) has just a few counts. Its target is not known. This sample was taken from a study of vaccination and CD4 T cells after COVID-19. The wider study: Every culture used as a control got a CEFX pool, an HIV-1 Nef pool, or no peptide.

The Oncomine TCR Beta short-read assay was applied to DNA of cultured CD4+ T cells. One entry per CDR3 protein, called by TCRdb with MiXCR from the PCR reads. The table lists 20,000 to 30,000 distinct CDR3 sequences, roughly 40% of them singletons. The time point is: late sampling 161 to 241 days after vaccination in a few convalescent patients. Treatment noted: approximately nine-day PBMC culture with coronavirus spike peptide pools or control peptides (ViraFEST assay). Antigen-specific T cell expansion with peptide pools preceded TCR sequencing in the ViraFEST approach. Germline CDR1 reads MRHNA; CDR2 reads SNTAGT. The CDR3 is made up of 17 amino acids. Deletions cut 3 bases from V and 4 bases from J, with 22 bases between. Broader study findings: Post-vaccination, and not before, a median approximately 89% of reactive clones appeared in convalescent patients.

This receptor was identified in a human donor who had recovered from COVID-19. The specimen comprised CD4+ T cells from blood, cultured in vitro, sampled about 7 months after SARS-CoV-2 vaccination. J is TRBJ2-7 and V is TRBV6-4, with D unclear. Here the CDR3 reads CASSEPLFRASVYEQYF. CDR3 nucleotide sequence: TGTGCCAGCAGTGAACCCTTATTCCGGGCCTCAGTTTACGAGCAGTACTTC.